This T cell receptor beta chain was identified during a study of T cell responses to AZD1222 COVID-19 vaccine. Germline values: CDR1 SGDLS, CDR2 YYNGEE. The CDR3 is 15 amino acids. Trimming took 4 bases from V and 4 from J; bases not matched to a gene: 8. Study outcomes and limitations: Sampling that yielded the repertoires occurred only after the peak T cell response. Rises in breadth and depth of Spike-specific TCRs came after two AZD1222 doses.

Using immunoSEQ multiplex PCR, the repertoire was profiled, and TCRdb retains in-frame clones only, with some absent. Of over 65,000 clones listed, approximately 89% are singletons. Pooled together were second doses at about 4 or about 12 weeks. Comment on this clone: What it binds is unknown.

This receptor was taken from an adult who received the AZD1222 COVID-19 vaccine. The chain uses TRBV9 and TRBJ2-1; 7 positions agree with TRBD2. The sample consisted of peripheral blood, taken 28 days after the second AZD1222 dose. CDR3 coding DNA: TGTGCCAGCAGCCCGGGCCTAGCGGAGTACAATGAGCAGTTCTTC. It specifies CASSPGLAEYNEQFF.